These 18 T cell receptor beta chains came from one sample sequenced in a study of blood T cells in healthy people across ages. Sample-barcoded 5' priming and a J-beta primer mix drove a second PCR of about 7 to 12 cycles. TCRdb re-derived calls from the 5' RACE reads in MiXCR, one entry per CDR3 protein. Of hundreds of thousands of distinct CDR3 sequences in the sample, about 45% are singletons; the top ten hold approximately 23%. Material for sequencing was blood. The receptors come from a man of 80 years or more in good health.

A note on this clonotype: A clone one base away is much larger, so this may be a read error. CDR3 sequence: CASSYSRLAGSEQYF. The DNA of the CDR3 is TGTGCCAGCAGTTACTCCCGGCTAGCGGGGAGTGAGCAGTACTTC. The rearrangement links TRBV6-5 to TRBJ2-5; 9 bases map to TRBD2. The CDR3 loop spans 15 amino acids. Per germline, CDR1 MNHEY and CDR2 SVGAGI. V gave up 0 bases and J gave up 11 bases; unmatched junction bases: 10.

The gene calls are TRBV28 and TRBJ2-7; no firm D call. There are 15 residues in the CDR3. Germline CDR1 is MDHEN and CDR2 is SYDVKM. Trimming left V 3 bases short and J 3 bases short, with 15 bases between. The CDR3 region has the DNA TGTGCCAGCAGTTTGGGCCTGGCCAGCTTCTACGAGCAGTACTTC. Translation: CASSLGLASFYEQYF.

There are a few counts of this clonotype. The V gene is TRBV7-3, the J gene TRBJ2-5; tentative D call: TRBD1 (5 bases). Germline V lookup: CDR1 SGHTA, CDR2 FQGTGA. This CDR3 has 15 amino acids. Trimming cost V 2 bases and J 2 bases, with 12 bases left between them. The CDR3 reads CASSLGSQGQETQYF. CDR3 nucleotides: TGTGCCAGCAGCTTAGGATCCCAGGGACAAGAGACCCAGTACTTC.

The rearrangement links TRBV9 to TRBJ2-3; D unclear. V gave up 4 bases and J gave up 0 bases, with 9 bases separating them. Germline CDR1 is SGDLS and CDR2 is YYNGEE. The CDR3 sequence is 14 residues long. The CDR3: CASSLEDSTDTQYF. CDR3 sequence (DNA): TGTGCCAGCAGCTTAGAGGACAGCACAGATACGCAGTATTTT.

The sample holds a few counts of this clonotype. V gene TRBV27 combines with J gene TRBJ2-7; D tentatively fits TRBD1 or TRBD2 (6 bases each). The CDR3 has 15 amino acids. Trimming left V 0 bases short and J 3 bases short, with 12 bases between. Germline assignment: CDR1 MNHEY and CDR2 SMNVEV (reference sequence). CDR3: CASSLSWGAVYEQYF. In DNA form, the CDR3 reads TGTGCCAGCAGTTTATCCTGGGGGGCCGTCTACGAGCAGTACTTC.

The rearrangement joins TRBV5-1 to TRBJ2-1, with D possibly matching TRBD2 (5 bases). Germline values: CDR1 SGHRS, CDR2 YFSETQ. Trimming took 9 bases from V and 3 from J, leaving 13 bases between them. The length of the CDR3 is 13 residues. In nucleotides, the CDR3 is TGCGCCACTGCAGCGGCGGACTACAATGAGCAGTTCTTC. It yields the protein CATAAADYNEQFF.

The chain carries TRBV20-1 and TRBJ2-3, with 7 positions matching TRBD2. The CDR3 is 16 residues long. Germline CDR1 is DFQATT and CDR2 is SNEGSKA (reference sequence). V shed 0 bases and J 0 bases; nucleotides not matched to a gene: 6. CDR3 residues: CSARDPGGSSTDTQYF. The CDR3 region has the DNA TGCAGTGCTAGAGATCCCGGGGGGTCTAGCACAGATACGCAGTATTTT.

This chain links TRBV2 with TRBJ2-5; D is perhaps TRBD1 (6 bases). The CDR3 is made up of 12 amino acids. Germline V gene sequence: CDR1 SNHLY, CDR2 FYNNEI. The V end lost 6 bases, the J end lost 4 bases, and 9 bases lay between the germline ends. In nucleotides, the CDR3 is TGTGCCAGCAGGGGGGCCCTAGAGACCCAGTACTTC. Translation gives CASRGALETQYF.

This clonotype was seen a handful of times. This chain uses TRBV6-2 or TRBV6-3 with TRBJ2-3, with TRBD2 as a possible D gene (6 bases). The V end lost 8 bases, the J end lost 2 bases, and 14 bases lay between the germline ends. Per the germline V gene, CDR1 is MNHEY and CDR2 is SVGEGT. The CDR3 is made up of 14 amino acids. The CDR3 nucleotides read TGTGCCAGCCGGCGGGGCAGCCACACAGATACGCAGTATTTT. Amino acid sequence: CASRRGSHTDTQYF.

The J gene is TRBJ1-2, the V gene TRBV29-1, with a weak D call TRBD1 (5 bases). This CDR3 comprises 13 residues. Between the trimmed V and J ends, which lost 0 bases and 4 bases, there was a span of 9 bases. Germline-derived CDR1 and CDR2 are SQVTM and ANQGSEA. The DNA of the CDR3 is TGCAGCGTTGAAGAAGGGACGGGCTATGGCTACACCTTC. Its protein product is CSVEEGTGYGYTF. The whole variable domain, filled in from reference TRBV29-1 and TRBJ1-2, reads SAVISQKPSRDICQRGTSLTIQCQVDSQVTMMFWYRQQPGQSLTLIATANQGSEATYESGFVIDKFPISRPNLTFSTLTVSNMSPEDSSIYLCSVEEGTGYGYTFGSGTRLTVV.

This clonotype showed up just a few times. The genes are TRBV3-1 and TRBJ2-3; maybe TRBD2 (5 bases). V was cut by 4 bases and J by 2 bases, with 13 bases left in between. Per germline, CDR1 LGHDT and CDR2 YNNKEL (reference sequence). This CDR3 has 15 amino acids. As DNA, the CDR3 is TGTGCCAGCAGCCTACTCGGGATAAACACAGATACGCAGTATTTT. This gives the protein CASSLLGINTDTQYF.

The chain combines TRBV20-1 with TRBJ2-1, with 10 nucleotides matching TRBD2. The CDR3 is 15 residues long. After removal of 5 bases from V and 5 bases from J, the junction contained 9 bases not matched to a gene. Germline assignment: CDR1 DFQATT and CDR2 SNEGSKA (reference sequence). CDR3 residues: CSAVVPSGRDNEQFF. The DNA for the CDR3 is TGCAGTGCTGTGGTCCCGAGCGGGAGGGACAATGAGCAGTTCTTC.

The V call is TRBV6-6, the J call TRBJ1-5; unclear D gene. The germline V and J ends were trimmed by 5 bases and 5 bases, with 10 bases remaining between them. Germline-derived CDR1 and CDR2 are MNHNY and SVGAGI (reference sequence). The CDR3 consists of 13 residues. CDR3 DNA sequence: TGTGCCAGCAGTGACATGGGTGATCAGCCCCAGCATTTT. As protein: CASSDMGDQPQHF.

The J gene is TRBJ1-2, the V gene TRBV10-3; unclear D gene. Germline V lookup: CDR1 ENHRY, CDR2 SYGVKD. The CDR3 is 16 residues long. Trimming cost V 10 bases and J 0 bases, with 21 bases left between them. In nucleotides, the CDR3 is TGTGCCACCTACGACGTACTAGACAATTCTAACTATGGCTACACCTTC. Translating gives CATYDVLDNSNYGYTF.

This clonotype has only a few counts. V and J are TRBV7-2 and TRBJ2-7; D may match TRBD1 or TRBD2 (6 bases each). The germline CDR1 and CDR2 sequences are SGHTA and FQGNSA. The CDR3 loop spans 13 amino acids. V was trimmed by 6 bases and J by 10 bases, leaving 19 bases between them. CDR3 DNA sequence: TGTGCCAGCAGGATAGTCACCTCGGGGGCCCAGTACTTC. This sequence encodes CASRIVTSGAQYF.

This CDR3 is CASSSRGYGRPDTF. The CDR3 DNA sequence: TGTGCCAGCAGCTCTAGAGGTTACGGCCGCCCGGACACCTTC. The genes are TRBV7-8 and TRBJ1-2; unclear D gene. From germline, CDR1 is SGHVS and CDR2 FQNEAQ. V gave up 4 bases and J gave up 12 bases, with 21 bases separating them. This CDR3 region has 14 residues.

The chain links TRBV7-2 to TRBJ2-3, with D perhaps TRBD2 (6 bases). V lost 4 bases and J 4 bases, leaving 9 bases between the germline ends. Germline CDR1 is SGHTA and CDR2 is FQGNSA. The CDR3 consists of 13 residues. The CDR3 loop reads CASSSPGADTQYF. CDR3 nucleotide sequence: TGTGCCAGCAGCTCCCCGGGGGCAGATACGCAGTATTTT.

J is TRBJ1-5 and V is TRBV10-3, with 10 bases identical to TRBD1. The CDR3 is made up of 15 amino acids. V shed 6 bases, J shed 6 bases, and the junction held 8 bases outside the gene matches. CDR1 is ENHRY and CDR2 is SYGVKD in the germline V gene. CDR3 nucleotides: TGTGCCATCAGCCGAGACAGGGGGCAGGGTCAGCCCCAGCATTTT. Translated: CAISRDRGQGQPQHF.